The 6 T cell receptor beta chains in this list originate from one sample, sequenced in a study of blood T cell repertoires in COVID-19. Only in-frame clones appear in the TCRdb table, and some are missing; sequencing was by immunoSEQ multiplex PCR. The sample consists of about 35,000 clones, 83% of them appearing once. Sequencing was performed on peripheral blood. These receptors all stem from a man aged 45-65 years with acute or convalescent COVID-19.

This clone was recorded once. CDR3 residues: CASSPWTGNYNEQFF. In DNA form, the CDR3 reads TGTGCCAGCAGCCCCTGGACAGGGAACTACAATGAGCAGTTCTTC. The chain has TRBV28 and TRBJ2-1; the match to TRBD1 covers 8 bases. After removal of 6 bases from V and 3 bases from J, the junction contained 7 bases not matched to a gene. This CDR3 spans 15 amino acids. Per the germline V gene, CDR1 is MDHEN and CDR2 is SYDVKM.

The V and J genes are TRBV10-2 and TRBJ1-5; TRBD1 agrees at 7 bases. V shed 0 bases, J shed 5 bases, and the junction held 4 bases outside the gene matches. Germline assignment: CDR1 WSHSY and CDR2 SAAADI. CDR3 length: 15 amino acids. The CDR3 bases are TGCGCCAGCAGTGAGTCAGGACAGGAGGATCAGCCCCAGCATTTT. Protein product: CASSESGQEDQPQHF.

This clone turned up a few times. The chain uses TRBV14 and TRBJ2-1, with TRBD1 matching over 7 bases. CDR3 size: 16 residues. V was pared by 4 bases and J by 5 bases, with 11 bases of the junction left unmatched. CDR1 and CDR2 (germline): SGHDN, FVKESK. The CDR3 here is CASSLLTGTVNNEQFF. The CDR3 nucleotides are TGTGCCAGCAGCCTCCTAACCGGGACAGTGAACAATGAGCAGTTCTTC.

The CDR3 coding sequence is TGTGCCAGCAGTTCACGACTAGCGGGAGGGACGAACACCGGGGAGCTGTTTTTT. This translates into CASSSRLAGGTNTGELFF. The chain employs TRBV7-6 and TRBJ2-2; 14 nucleotides line up with TRBD2. V lost 6 bases, J lost 0 bases, and 6 bases stayed unmatched. The CDR3 consists of 18 residues. In germline, CDR1 is SGHVS, CDR2 FNYEAQ.

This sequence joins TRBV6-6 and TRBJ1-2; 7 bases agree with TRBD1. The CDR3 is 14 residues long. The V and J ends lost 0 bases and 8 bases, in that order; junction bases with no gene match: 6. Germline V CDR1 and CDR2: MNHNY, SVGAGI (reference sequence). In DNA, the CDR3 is TGTGCCAGCAGTTACTCAAAGGGGGCGGACGGCTACACCTTC. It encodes CASSYSKGADGYTF.

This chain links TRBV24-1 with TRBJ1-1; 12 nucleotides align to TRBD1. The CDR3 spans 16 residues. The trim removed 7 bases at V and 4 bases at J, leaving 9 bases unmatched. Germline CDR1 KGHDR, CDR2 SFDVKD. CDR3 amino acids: CATSTGTGGAGTEAFF. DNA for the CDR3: TGTGCCACCAGCACCGGGACAGGGGGCGCCGGCACTGAAGCTTTCTTT.